This T cell receptor (beta chain) derives from a study of blood T cell repertoires in COVID-19 (dated by TCRdb to between 2020 and 2021). For the wider study: Samples from collaborators originated in the United States, Italy and Spain and spanned both the acute and convalescent phases of COVID-19. The prospective study material was composed of cDNA or gDNA derived from T cells, B-cell-depleted T cells, or PBMCs. The dataset comprised deeply sampled blood TCRbeta repertoires from subjects exposed to, actively infected with, or recovered from COVID-19. The repertoires were released in a freely available public database intended as a resource for research on the immune response to SARS-CoV-2. Samples came from the ongoing ImmuneRACE study (first 160 participants) plus 1,254 subjects from 6 global collaborators. Nearly every sample came with metadata listing a de-identified subject ID, COVID-19 status, age in years and sex. Where available, HLA class I and class II types were taken from metadata supplied by the sample provider and were not determined by assay-based typing.

Collaborating institutions collected whole blood in K2EDTA tubes following their own protocols. For TCRbeta analysis, collaborators shipped samples in one of three forms: frozen whole blood, isolated PBMCs, or DNA extracted from either of those sample types. A single count supports this clone. Its antigen is still unknown. The sample holds no much larger clone one base away, and base qualities are not on file. The full study reports these points: The amount of clinical and demographic metadata varied by source and participant and was provided uncurated.

From the germline V gene, CDR1 is MNHEY and CDR2 is SVGAGI. For this chain, trimming is 2 bases at the V end and 7 bases at the J end, and the number of junction bases without a gene match is 6. The CDR3, cysteine through phenylalanine, is 14 amino acids long. This entry keeps only the CDR3 DNA: 42 bases, framed from base 1. TCRbeta CDR3 regions were amplified from genomic DNA by means of the immunoSEQ Assay, a bias-controlled multiplex PCR. The authors' analysis ran thus. Nucleated cell counts per sample were estimated from amplification of reference gene primers within the assay. To quantify the absolute abundance of each unique TCRbeta CDR3 rearrangement, sequence reads were collapsed and filtered. Productive Simpson clonality was computed per sample as the square root of Simpson's diversity index over productive rearrangements. The clones in this table, taken by TCRdb from immuneACCESS, are in-frame only. Not every clone is retained; where verified, under half of the shortfall comes from an unresolved V gene, and the cause of the rest is unknown. V, J and clone size are taken as reported in that table, and D and trimming were inferred from the DNA itself. In all, the sample holds tens of thousands of clones, and over 75% of those were seen once. The ten largest account for nearly 45% of the sample.

The rearrangement combines TRBV6-5 with TRBJ1-1, with 8 central nucleotides matching TRBD1. The specimen sequenced was peripheral blood. The clonotype comes from a human donor in a cohort sampled during active COVID-19. At the DNA level, the sequence is TGTGCCAGCAGTTACCCCGGACAGGGAAATGAAGCTTTCTTT. Translated, this gives CASSYPGQGNEAFF.